This TCR beta chain derives from a study of T cell responses to AZD1222 COVID-19 vaccine. Sequenced by immunoSEQ multiplex PCR; TCRdb stores in-frame clones only, minus some. The repertoire has approximately 150,000 clones, approximately 91% of them found once; the top ten carry 5% to 5.5%. Whole-study findings and limits: An increase in Spike-specific TCR breadth and depth was observed after two AZD1222 doses. CD4 TCRs covered the whole spike, strongest at regions 160-218 and 743-854. At baseline, just 6 or 7 AZD1222 recipients tested seropositive. Reportedly, close to half of spike-specific TCRs are directed against unmutated variant regions.

The germline V gene has CDR1 MGHRA and CDR2 YSYEKL. The CDR3 loop spans 16 amino acids. V shed 8 bases, J shed 1 base, and the junction held 13 bases outside the gene matches. In its sample, this clone was seen once. The antigen remains unidentified. This TCR came from an adult who received the MenACWY meningococcal vaccine as a control. The chain recombines TRBV4-1 with TRBJ2-7; 8 bases match TRBD1. Material: peripheral blood, obtained 28 days after the second dose of the MenACWY control vaccine. This chain's CDR3 is CASQRTIQGGSYEQYF. In nucleotides, the CDR3 is TGCGCCAGCCAGAGAACTATACAGGGGGGTTCCTACGAGCAGTACTTC.